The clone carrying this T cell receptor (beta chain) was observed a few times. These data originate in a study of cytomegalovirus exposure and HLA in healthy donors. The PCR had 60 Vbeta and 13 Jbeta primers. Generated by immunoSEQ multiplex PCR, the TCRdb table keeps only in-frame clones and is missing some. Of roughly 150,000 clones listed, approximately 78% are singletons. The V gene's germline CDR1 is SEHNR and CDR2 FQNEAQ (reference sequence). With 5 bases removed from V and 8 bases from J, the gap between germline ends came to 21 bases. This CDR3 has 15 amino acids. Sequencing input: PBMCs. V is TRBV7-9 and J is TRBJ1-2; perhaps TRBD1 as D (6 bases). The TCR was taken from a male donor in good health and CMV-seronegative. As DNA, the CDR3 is TGTGCCAGCAGCCGGCCAGGGGACGACTTCAGGGGCTACACCTTC. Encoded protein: CASSRPGDDFRGYTF. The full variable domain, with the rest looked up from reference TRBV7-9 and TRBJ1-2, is DTGVSQNPRHKITKRGQNVTFRCDPISEHNRLYWYRQTLGQGPEFLTYFQNEAQLEKSRLLSDRFSAERPKGSFSTLEIQRTEQGDSAMYLCASSRPGDDFRGYTFGSGTRLTVV.